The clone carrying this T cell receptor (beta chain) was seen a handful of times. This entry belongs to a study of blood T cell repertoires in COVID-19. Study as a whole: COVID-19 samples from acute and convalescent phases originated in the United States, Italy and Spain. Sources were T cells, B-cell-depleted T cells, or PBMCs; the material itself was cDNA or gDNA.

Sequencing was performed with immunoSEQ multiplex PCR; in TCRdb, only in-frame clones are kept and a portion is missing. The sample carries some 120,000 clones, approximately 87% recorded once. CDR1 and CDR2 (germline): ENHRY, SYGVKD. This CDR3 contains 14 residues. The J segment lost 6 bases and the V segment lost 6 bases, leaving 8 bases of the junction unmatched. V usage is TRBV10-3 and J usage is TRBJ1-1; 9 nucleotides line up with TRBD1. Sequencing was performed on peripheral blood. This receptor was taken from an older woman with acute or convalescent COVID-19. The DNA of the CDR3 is TGTGCCATCAGGTTACAGGGGGCAAGCTCTGAAGCTTTCTTT. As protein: CAIRLQGASSEAFF.